These T cell receptor beta chains were read from a single sample in a study of T cell repertoires in cytomegalovirus infection. Via MiXCR, TCRdb re-called the reads, giving one row per CDR3 protein. The table shows about 160,000 distinct CDR3 sequences, with over 15% occurring only once. Sequencing input: CD8+ T cells from PBMCs. All receptors come from a human donor in good health (CMV status not recorded). Some clones in this sample may be carry-over from other donors' samples. CDR3s include the opening cysteine and the closing phenylalanine or tryptophan. D genes are given only for firm matches. Not every row has a clone size; where given, it reads once, few, many or a size class.

d_call clone_size j_call v_call cdr3_aa cdr3_nt
NA NA TRBJ2-7 TRBV12-3/TRBV12-4 CASSLGEREQYF TGTGCCAGCAGTTTGGGGGAGCGCGAGCAGTACTTC
TRBD2 few TRBJ2-1 TRBV10-2 CASSELALYNEQFF TGCGCCAGCAGTGAACTAGCGTTGTACAATGAGCAGTTCTTC
NA NA TRBJ2-5 TRBV5-4 CASSLLGPQETQYF TGTGCCAGCAGTCTCCTCGGACCTCAAGAGACCCAGTACTTC
TRBD2 few TRBJ2-7 TRBV4-1 CASSPLGGEEQYF TGCGCCAGCAGCCCTCTGGGGGGGGAAGAGCAGTACTTC
NA NA TRBJ2-7 TRBV6-6 CASSYYSGGEQYF TGTGCCAGCAGTTACTACTCAGGTGGCGAGCAGTACTTC
NA NA TRBJ1-6 TRBV5-6 CASSPGHGDRSLHF TGTGCCAGCAGCCCGGGACACGGAGATAGATCCCTCCACTTT
NA NA TRBJ2-5 TRBV2 CASSDDGGEETQYF TGTGCCAGCAGTGACGATGGGGGAGAGGAGACCCAGTACTTC
TRBD1 few TRBJ1-2 TRBV7-9 CASSLYPGQNYGYTF TGTGCCAGCAGCCTCTATCCGGGACAGAACTATGGCTACACCTTC
NA many TRBJ2-1 TRBV7-9 CASSPTLGESSYNEQFF TGTGCCAGCAGCCCCACCTTAGGCGAGAGCTCCTACAATGAGCAGTTCTTC
NA many TRBJ1-2 TRBV12-3/TRBV12-4 CASSFGYGYTF TGTGCCAGCAGTTTTGGCTATGGCTACACCTTC
NA NA TRBJ1-1 TRBV28 CASSLASWGTGSEAFF TGTGCCAGCAGTTTAGCGTCGTGGGGGACCGGGAGTGAAGCTTTCTTT
NA few TRBJ1-1 TRBV4-3 CASSQTTGMNTEAFF TGCGCCAGCAGCCAAACAACAGGCATGAACACTGAAGCTTTCTTT
NA few TRBJ1-2 TRBV27 CASTGRGGYTF TGTGCCAGCACCGGACGGGGAGGCTACACCTTC
TRBD2 NA TRBJ2-1 TRBV7-6 CASSDLAGDFMSEQFF TGTGCCAGCAGCGACCTAGCGGGAGATTTTATGAGTGAGCAGTTCTTC
TRBD2 few TRBJ2-3 TRBV6-6 CASSRLAGGSTDTQYF TGTGCCAGCAGCAGACTAGCGGGAGGGAGCACAGATACGCAGTATTTT
NA few TRBJ2-7 TRBV7-2 CASRARHYEQYF TGTGCCAGCAGAGCTAGACACTACGAGCAGTACTTC
NA few TRBJ2-2 TRBV28 CASSPLGPANTGELFF TGTGCCAGCAGCCCCTTAGGACCAGCGAACACCGGGGAGCTGTTTTTT
NA NA TRBJ1-1 TRBV20-1 CSASPPREGTTEAFF TGCAGTGCTAGTCCCCCTCGAGAGGGGACCACTGAAGCTTTCTTT
NA once TRBJ2-5 TRBV7-6 CASSLVREAWRETQYF TGTGCCAGCAGCTTAGTTCGAGAGGCTTGGCGAGAGACCCAGTACTTC
TRBD2 few TRBJ2-7 TRBV4-2 CASSQGGLAGLSIEQYF TGTGCCAGCAGCCAAGGTGGCCTAGCGGGACTCTCGATCGAGCAGTACTTC
TRBD2 NA TRBJ2-3 TRBV2 CASSRLADYTDTQYF TGTGCCAGCAGTCGACTAGCGGATTACACAGATACGCAGTATTTT
NA NA TRBJ1-6 TRBV7-9 CASSLGGGINSPLHF TGTGCCAGCAGCTTAGGGGGCGGGATAAATTCACCCCTCCACTTT
NA many TRBJ2-7 TRBV12-5 CASGPPGPYEQYF TGTGCTAGTGGGCCGCCCGGGCCCTACGAGCAGTACTTC
TRBD2 few TRBJ2-3 TRBV2 CASSETSSYF TGTGCCAGCAGTGAGACTAGCTCGTATTTT
NA few TRBJ2-1 TRBV12-3/TRBV12-4 CASSMKDSYNEQFF TGTGCCAGCAGCATGAAGGACTCCTACAATGAGCAGTTCTTC
NA NA TRBJ1-1 TRBV6-1 CASSFYGGRTEAFF TGTGCCAGCAGCTTCTACGGAGGGCGGACTGAAGCTTTCTTT